This T cell receptor (beta chain) was recovered during a study of OX40 agonist ivuxolimab in advanced cancers. TCRdb's table, derived via immunoSEQ multiplex PCR, lists solely in-frame clones and lacks some. Here the sample spans approximately 13,000 clones, 65% to 90% being singletons. The CDR3 runs 16 residues. CDR1 is MNHNS, CDR2 SASEGT, per germline. Deletions cut 1 base from V and 5 bases from J, with 15 bases between. The chain recombines TRBV6-1 with TRBJ2-1; D possibly uses TRBD1 or TRBD2 (5 bases each). The TCR sequence derives from an adult with an advanced solid tumor such as melanoma, head and neck, liver or kidney cancer. Sequenced here: CD4+ or CD8+ T cells sorted from blood, sampled in a trial of the OX40 agonist ivuxolimab. CDR3 sequence reads: CASSEEDGKGNNEQFF. In DNA, the CDR3 is TGTGCCAGCAGTGAAGAGGACGGGAAGGGGAACAATGAGCAGTTCTTC.